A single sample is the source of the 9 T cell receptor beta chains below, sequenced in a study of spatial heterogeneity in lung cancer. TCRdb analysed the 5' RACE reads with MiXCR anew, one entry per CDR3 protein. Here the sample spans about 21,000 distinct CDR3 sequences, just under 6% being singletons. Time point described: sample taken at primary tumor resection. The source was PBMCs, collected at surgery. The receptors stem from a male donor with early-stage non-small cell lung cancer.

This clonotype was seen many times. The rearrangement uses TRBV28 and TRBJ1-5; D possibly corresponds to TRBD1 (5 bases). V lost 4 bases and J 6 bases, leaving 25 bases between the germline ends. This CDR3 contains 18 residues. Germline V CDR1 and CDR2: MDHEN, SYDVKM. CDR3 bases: TGTGCCAGCAGTTCTCTCCTAGGGGCGGGGGATCCGAGTCAGCCCCAGCATTTT. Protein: CASSSLLGAGDPSQPQHF.

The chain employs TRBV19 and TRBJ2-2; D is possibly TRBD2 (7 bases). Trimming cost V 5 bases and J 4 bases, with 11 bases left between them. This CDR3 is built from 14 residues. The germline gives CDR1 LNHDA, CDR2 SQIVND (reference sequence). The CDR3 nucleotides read TGTGCCAGTAGTTTGGGGGGGCCCACCGGGGAGCTGTTTTTT. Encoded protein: CASSLGGPTGELFF.

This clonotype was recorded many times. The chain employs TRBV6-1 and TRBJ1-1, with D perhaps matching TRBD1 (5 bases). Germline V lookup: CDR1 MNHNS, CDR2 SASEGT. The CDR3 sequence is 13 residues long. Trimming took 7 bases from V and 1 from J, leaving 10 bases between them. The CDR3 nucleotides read TGTGCCAGCACCCGGGACGAGAACACTGAAGCTTTCTTT. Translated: CASTRDENTEAFF.

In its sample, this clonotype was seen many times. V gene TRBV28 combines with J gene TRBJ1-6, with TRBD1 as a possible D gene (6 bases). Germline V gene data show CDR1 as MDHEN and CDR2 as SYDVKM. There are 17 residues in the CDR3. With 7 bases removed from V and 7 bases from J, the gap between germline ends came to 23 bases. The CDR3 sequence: CASIGLHYRTVNSPLHF. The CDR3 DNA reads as TGTGCCAGCATAGGTTTACATTACCGGACAGTCAATTCACCCCTCCACTTT. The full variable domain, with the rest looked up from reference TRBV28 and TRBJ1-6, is DVKVTQSSRYLVKRTGEKVFLECVQDMDHENMFWYRQDPGLGLRLIYFSYDVKMKEKGDIPEGYSVSREKKERFSLILESASTNQTSMYLCASIGLHYRTVNSPLHFGNGTRLTVT.

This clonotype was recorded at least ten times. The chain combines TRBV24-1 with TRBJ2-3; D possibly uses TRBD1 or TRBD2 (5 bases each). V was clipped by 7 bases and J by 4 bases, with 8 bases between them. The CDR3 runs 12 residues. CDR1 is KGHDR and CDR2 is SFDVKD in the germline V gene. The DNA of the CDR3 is TGTGCCACCAGGGGACCTTCAGATACGCAGTATTTT. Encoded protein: CATRGPSDTQYF.

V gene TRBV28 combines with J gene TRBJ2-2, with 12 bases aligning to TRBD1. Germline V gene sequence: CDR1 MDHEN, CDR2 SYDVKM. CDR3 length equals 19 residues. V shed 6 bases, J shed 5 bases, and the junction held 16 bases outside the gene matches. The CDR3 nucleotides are TGTGCCAGCAGACAACCACTCGGGACAGGGGGCGTAGGGACCGGGGAGCTGTTTTTT. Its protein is CASRQPLGTGGVGTGELFF.

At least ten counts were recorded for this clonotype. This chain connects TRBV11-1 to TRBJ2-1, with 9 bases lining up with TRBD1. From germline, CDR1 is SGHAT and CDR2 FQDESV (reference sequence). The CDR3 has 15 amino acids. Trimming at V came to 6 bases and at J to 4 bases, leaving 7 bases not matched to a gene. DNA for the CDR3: TGTGCCAGCAGTTTCGACAGGGGGATGTACAATGAGCAGTTCTTC. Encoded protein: CASSFDRGMYNEQFF.

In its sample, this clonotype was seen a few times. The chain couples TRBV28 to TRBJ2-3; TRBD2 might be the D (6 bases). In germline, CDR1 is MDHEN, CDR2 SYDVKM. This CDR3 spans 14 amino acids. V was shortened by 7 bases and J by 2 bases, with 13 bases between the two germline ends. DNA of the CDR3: TGTGCCAGCAAGCCGGGACTTTCCACAGATACGCAGTATTTT. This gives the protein CASKPGLSTDTQYF.

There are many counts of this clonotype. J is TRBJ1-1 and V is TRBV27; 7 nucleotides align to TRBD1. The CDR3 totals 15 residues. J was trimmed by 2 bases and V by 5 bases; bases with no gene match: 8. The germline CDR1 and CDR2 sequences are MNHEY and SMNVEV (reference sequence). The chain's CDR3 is CASSRGGTANTEAFF. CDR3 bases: TGTGCCAGCAGTCGAGGGGGGACAGCAAACACTGAAGCTTTCTTT.